This T cell receptor (beta chain) stems from a study of T-cell reconstitution after alpha-beta-depleted transplantation in children. Findings and caveats of the study: In patients about two months after transplant, alpha-beta T cells reportedly arose from several hundred expanded graft clones.

This clonotype came up many times. No antigen is known for it. Per the germline V gene, CDR1 is SGHTA and CDR2 is FQGNSA. The length of the CDR3 is 15 residues. Trimming took 3 bases from V and 4 from J, leaving 13 bases between them. A library of TCRbeta sequences, prepared with unique molecular identifiers, was generated. TCRdb reprocessed the PCR reads with MiXCR, giving one entry per CDR3 protein. The table has around 450,000 distinct CDR3 sequences, 15% to 20% seen once. The gene calls are TRBV7-2 and TRBJ1-3; D call uncertain. The source of this sequence is a boy under three years old who had a stem cell transplant for Wiskott-Aldrich syndrome, so the T cells may come from the graft donor. This sample comprised PBMCs, mostly from graft donor cells, obtained 360 days after TCRalphabeta/CD19-depleted stem cell transplant. This CDR3 reads CASSFRNRRGNTIYF. The DNA of the CDR3 is TGTGCCAGCAGCTTCAGGAACCGAAGAGGAAACACCATATATTTT.